This T cell receptor beta chain stems from a study of T cell repertoires in cytomegalovirus infection. The germline V gene encodes CDR1 SGHVS and CDR2 FQNEAQ. This CDR3 is built from 16 residues. The trim removed 5 bases at V and 7 bases at J, leaving 11 bases unmatched. TCRdb itself ran the reads through MiXCR, one entry per CDR3 protein. The repertoire includes about 230,000 distinct CDR3 sequences, roughly 20% of them detected once, and over 15% sits in the top ten. This clonotype was detected a few times. The antigen is not known. General study points: Dominating the ex vivo response were TCR beta clonotypes that were CMV-specific and HLA-C-restricted.

Sample: CD8+ T cells from PBMCs. This TCR derives from a human donor in good health (CMV status not recorded). Some clones in this sample may be carry-over from other donors' samples. The rearrangement joins TRBV7-8 to TRBJ2-4; the match to TRBD2 covers 10 bases. For the CDR3, the DNA is TGTGCCAGCAGCATCCTGAGCGGGGGGGCCAGGAACATTCAGTACTTC. Translation gives CASSILSGGARNIQYF.